Below are 12 T cell receptor beta chains sequenced from a single sample in a study of T cells after yellow fever vaccination. TCRdb re-derived calls from the 5' RACE reads in MiXCR, one entry per CDR3 protein. The sample lists approximately 250,000 distinct CDR3 sequences; approximately 5.2% were seen once. The material was CD4+ T cells sorted from PBMCs, obtained on the day of the yellow fever booster vaccination. The receptors stem from a man between 18 and 35 years old who received the YFV17D yellow fever vaccine.

This clonotype has a count of ten or more. The chain combines TRBV12-3 or TRBV12-4 with TRBJ1-1; possibly TRBD1 for D (5 bases). The CDR3 consists of 14 residues. V was cut by 2 bases and J by 0 bases, with 7 bases left in between. The CDR3 reads CASSLWGVNTEAFF. The CDR3 DNA sequence: TGTGCCAGCAGTTTATGGGGGGTGAACACTGAAGCTTTCTTT.

The chain employs TRBV7-9 and TRBJ2-5; TRBD1 is a possible D gene (5 bases). Germline assignment: CDR1 SEHNR and CDR2 FQNEAQ (reference sequence). The V end lost 2 bases, the J end lost 1 base, and 11 bases lay between the germline ends. This CDR3 region has 15 residues. The CDR3 sequence: CASSLRGAGQETQYF. The CDR3 DNA reads as TGTGCCAGCAGCTTAAGGGGCGCAGGCCAAGAGACCCAGTACTTC.

The chain uses TRBV4-3 and TRBJ2-5; D gene ambiguous. Germline V gene lookup returns CDR1 LGHNA and CDR2 YSLEER. This CDR3 region has 15 residues. Trimming shortened V by 4 bases and J by 5 bases, and 17 bases separated the two germline ends. The CDR3 here is CASSPRLLGWETQYF. The DNA of the CDR3 is TGCGCCAGCAGCCCTCGTCTACTGGGTTGGGAGACCCAGTACTTC.

Only a few counts were recorded for this clonotype. The chain joins TRBV19 to TRBJ2-1; TRBD2 might be the D (5 bases). V lost 3 bases and J 10 bases, leaving 10 bases between the germline ends. Looked up from germline, CDR1 is LNHDA and CDR2 is SQIVND (reference sequence). CDR3 length: 12 amino acids. The CDR3 spells CASSIRGGEQFF. The CDR3, as DNA: TGTGCCAGTAGTATCAGAGGAGGAGAGCAGTTCTTC.

The sample holds many counts of this clonotype. The rearrangement uses TRBV2 and TRBJ2-7; possible D gene TRBD1, 5 bases. The V gene lost 0 bases and the J gene lost 0 bases, with 12 bases spanning the gap. Germline V gives CDR1 SNHLY, CDR2 FYNNEI. The CDR3 totals 16 residues. The CDR3 sequence is CASSEARTYFSYEQYV. The CDR3, as DNA: TGTGCCAGCAGTGAAGCCCGGACATACTTCTCCTACGAGCAGTACGTC.

This clonotype was observed a few times. This chain uses TRBV5-5 with TRBJ1-2, with TRBD1 matching over 9 bases. The germline V gene encodes CDR1 SGHKS and CDR2 YYEKEE (reference sequence). V dropped 4 bases and J dropped 8; count of bases not matched to a gene: 18. This CDR3 comprises 17 residues. CDR3 region: CASSPELARTGVDGYTF. CDR3 bases: TGTGCCAGCAGCCCCGAATTAGCCCGGACAGGGGTAGACGGCTACACCTTC.

In this sample, this clonotype turned up many times. The chain has TRBV7-2 and TRBJ1-5; D is unresolved. Per the germline V gene, CDR1 is SGHTA and CDR2 is FQGNSA. The ends were cut back, 1 base at V and 1 base at J, with 8 bases in the middle. The CDR3 is 15 amino acids. In DNA form, the CDR3 reads TGTGCCAGCAGCTTAGTACCCGGGAGCAATCAGCCCCAGCATTTT. Translated: CASSLVPGSNQPQHF.

This clonotype was detected only a few times. V and J are TRBV20-1 and TRBJ1-5; 7 bases match TRBD1. V gave up 6 bases and J gave up 1 base; unmatched junction bases: 6. The CDR3 is 14 residues long. Germline V gives CDR1 DFQATT, CDR2 SNEGSKA (reference sequence). CDR3 protein: CSAGSRGSNQPQHF. In DNA form, the CDR3 reads TGCAGTGCGGGGAGCAGGGGGAGCAATCAGCCCCAGCATTTT.

The rearrangement joins TRBV20-1 to TRBJ1-1; no reliable D call. V was pared by 5 bases and J by 0 bases, with 13 bases between. The CDR3 sequence is 14 residues long. Germline V gives CDR1 DFQATT, CDR2 SNEGSKA (reference sequence). In DNA, the CDR3 is TGCAGTGCTCAAAGGACCTCCTTGAACACTGAAGCTTTCTTT. Its protein is CSAQRTSLNTEAFF.

V and J are TRBV4-1 and TRBJ2-3; TRBD2 matches 8 bases. CDR1 and CDR2 from the germline V gene are MGHRA and YSYEKL. Unmatched junction bases numbered 16, after V lost 0 bases and J lost 11 bases. This CDR3 has 17 amino acids. The DNA for the CDR3 is TGCGCCAGCAGCCAAGATCGAGCTAGCGGGTTCCTCCGTTGGCAGTATTTT. It translates to CASSQDRASGFLRWQYF.

The rearrangement uses TRBV10-1 and TRBJ1-1, with D maybe TRBD1 (5 bases). Trimming shortened V by 6 bases and J by 3 bases, and 17 bases separated the two germline ends. This CDR3 contains 15 residues. Germline-derived CDR1 and CDR2 are WNHNN and SYGVQD (reference sequence). The CDR3 DNA is TGCGCCAGCAGGGCCGACCCAGGGCGAGACACTGAAGCTTTCTTT. It translates to CASRADPGRDTEAFF.

This clonotype came up a few times. This sequence joins TRBV7-2 and TRBJ2-3; 7 nucleotides line up with TRBD1. The germline V gene encodes CDR1 SGHTA and CDR2 FQGNSA. V lost 5 bases and J lost 5; bases outside the gene matches: 7. There are 14 residues in the CDR3. The CDR3 DNA reads TGTGCCAGCAGCAAGGGACAGCTGCGAGATACGCAGTATTTT. It encodes CASSKGQLRDTQYF.